This T cell receptor (beta chain) was documented in a study of cytotoxic CD8 clonotypes in ibrutinib-treated CLL. This table comes from immunoSEQ multiplex PCR, and its TCRdb copy is limited to in-frame clones, with some not included. Of 110,000 to 150,000 clones in the sample, approximately 75% were seen once. Looked up from germline, CDR1 is SNHLY and CDR2 is FYNNEI. The V end lost 3 bases, the J end lost 0 bases, and 18 bases lay between the germline ends. CDR3 length: 18 amino acids. The sample was PBMCs, taken after 12 months of ibrutinib treatment. The TCR was taken from a human donor with chronic lymphocytic leukemia. This sequence joins TRBV2 and TRBJ2-1; a weak D match, TRBD1 (6 bases). The CDR3 coding sequence is TGTGCCAGCAGTGAGAGGGGTGGGGGCGTGAGCTCCTACAATGAGCAGTTCTTC. Residues: CASSERGGGVSSYNEQFF.